These T cell receptor beta chains were read from a single sample in a study of Ad26.COV2.S vaccination and SARS-CoV-2 variants. TCRdb keeps only in-frame clones here, not all; method: immunoSEQ multiplex PCR. The sample contains about 680,000 clones, 89% of which appear only once. The sample in question was peripheral blood, obtained in a trial of Ad26.COV2.S vaccine versus placebo. The receptors here all came from a person aged 18-60 years who received the Ad26.COV2.S COVID-19 vaccine or a placebo. Both conserved end residues are part of each CDR3. The order of the fields is D gene, V gene, clone size, J gene, CDR3 DNA, CDR3 protein. The D gene is left open where the match is weak. Size is stated for part of the rows, as once, few or many counts, or as a class when the clone is expanded.

-,TRBV6-2/TRBV6-3,-,TRBJ1-4,TGTGCCAGCAGCTTCGACAGCCTCTGGAATGAAAAACTGTTTTTT,CASSFDSLWNEKLFF
TRBD1,TRBV29-1,-,TRBJ2-1,TGCAGCGTTGGGGGACAGGGATCCTACAATGAGCAGTTCTTC,CSVGGQGSYNEQFF
TRBD2,TRBV6-5,-,TRBJ2-1,TGTGCCAGCAGCCCCGGACTAGTCTTTACCGATGAGCAGTTCTTC,CASSPGLVFTDEQFF
-,TRBV5-1,once,TRBJ1-1,TGCGCCAGCAGCTTGGCCCCGGACTTAAATGAAGCTTTCTTT,CASSLAPDLNEAFF
-,TRBV6-2/TRBV6-3,-,TRBJ2-7,TGTGCCAGCAGTTATTATTCAGAGCGATCCGAGCAGTACTTC,CASSYYSERSEQYF
-,TRBV7-2,once,TRBJ1-4,TGTGCCAGCAGCTTAGGGGCCGCAACTAATGAAAAACTGTTTTTT,CASSLGAATNEKLFF
-,TRBV3-1/TRBV3-2,few,TRBJ1-3,TGTGCCAGCAGCCAAGCGGTCTCTGGAAACACCATATATTTT,CASSQAVSGNTIYF
TRBD1,TRBV10-3,-,TRBJ2-3,TGTGCCATCAGTGGTTTTAGGGGGACAGGGGGGTATGATACGCAGTATTTT,CAISGFRGTGGYDTQYF
-,TRBV3-1/TRBV3-2,-,TRBJ2-6,TGTGCCAGCAGCCAAGACGGGCCTGGGGCCAACGTCCTGACTTTC,CASSQDGPGANVLTF
-,TRBV7-2,-,TRBJ2-3,TGTGCCAGCAGCTTCCCCAGAAACACAGATACGCAGTATTTT,CASSFPRNTDTQYF
-,TRBV5-8,-,TRBJ1-1,TGTGCCAGCAGCTTTGTGGGGGGCACTGAAGCTTTCTTT,CASSFVGGTEAFF
-,TRBV4-3,-,TRBJ2-2,TGCGCCTCCCAGACGGGGGGCGAGGTCGGGGAGCTGTTTTTT,CASQTGGEVGELFF
-,TRBV19,-,TRBJ1-5,TGTGCCAGTAGTAATGGGGGGTGGGGTCAGCCCCAGCATTTT,CASSNGGWGQPQHF
TRBD2,TRBV15,-,TRBJ2-2,TGTGCCACCAGCAGGAAGCGGGAGGGCACCGGGGAGCTGTTTTTT,CATSRKREGTGELFF
TRBD2,TRBV7-6,many,TRBJ2-1,TGTGCCAGCAGCTTAGAAGCGGGGGCATACAATGAGCAGTTCTTC,CASSLEAGAYNEQFF
-,TRBV7-2,-,TRBJ2-1,TGTGCCAGCAGCTTGAGCAACAATGAGCAGTTCTTC,CASSLSNNEQFF
-,TRBV5-1,once,TRBJ2-1,TGCGCCAGCAGCTTGGGGCAGGGGTCACCCACCTACAATGAGCAGTTCTTC,CASSLGQGSPTYNEQFF
-,TRBV11-1,-,TRBJ2-5,TGTGCCAGCAGCTTATCGGTATGGGCCCAAGAGACCCAGTACTTC,CASSLSVWAQETQYF
-,TRBV3-1/TRBV3-2,-,TRBJ2-2,TGTGCCAGCAATTCACCGGGGGTGAACACCGGGGAGCTGTTTTTT,CASNSPGVNTGELFF
-,TRBV4-3,-,TRBJ1-5,TGCGCCAGCAGCCAAGATTCGGCAGGGTCACAGCCCCAGCATTTT,CASSQDSAGSQPQHF
TRBD2,TRBV7-8,once,TRBJ2-7,TGTGCCAGCAGCTTGGCGGGGGGGAGTTTGGCCTACGAGCAGTACTTC,CASSLAGGSLAYEQYF
TRBD1,TRBV6-2/TRBV6-3,-,TRBJ1-4,TGTGCCAGCAGTACAGGGACAGCGACTAATGAAAAACTGTTTTTT,CASSTGTATNEKLFF
TRBD2,TRBV5-1,-,TRBJ2-3,TGCGCCAGCAGTCCGGGGGGGTTCGGTGCAGATACGCAGTATTTT,CASSPGGFGADTQYF
-,TRBV5-1,-,TRBJ2-7,TGCGCCAGCAGCTTGCGGGCAGGCTGGAACTACGAGCAGTACTTC,CASSLRAGWNYEQYF
TRBD2,TRBV6-2/TRBV6-3,-,TRBJ2-1,TGTGCCAGCAGTTACACCTTTGAGGCGGGGGGCGCTCCCCTTTATTACAATGAGCAGTTCTTC,CASSYTFEAGGAPLYYNEQFF
TRBD2,TRBV10-3,-,TRBJ2-1,TGTGCCATCAGTGAGTCCAGCGGGGGTCGCAATGAGCAGTTCTTC,CAISESSGGRNEQFF
-,TRBV29-1,-,TRBJ2-2,TGCAGCGTTGTAGGGGGAAACACCGGGGAGCTGTTTTTT,CSVVGGNTGELFF
TRBD1,TRBV5-6,-,TRBJ1-2,TGTGCCAGCAGCGTTATTACAGGGGTTCCCGATGGCTACACCTTC,CASSVITGVPDGYTF
TRBD1,TRBV7-9,-,TRBJ2-3,TGTGCCAGCAGCTTAGAGGGGCAGGGGGCAGATACGCAGTATTTT,CASSLEGQGADTQYF
TRBD2,TRBV30,-,TRBJ2-7,TGTGCCTGGAGTCGGGTAGGGACTAGAAATTACGAGCAGTACTTC,CAWSRVGTRNYEQYF
-,TRBV11-3,-,TRBJ2-3,TGTGCCAGCAGCTTAGATCGGCAGGAGGGCTTAGATACGCAGTATTTT,CASSLDRQEGLDTQYF
-,TRBV9,-,TRBJ1-5,TGTGCCAGCAGCGACACAGGAGTTTCTACTCAGCCCCAGCATTTT,CASSDTGVSTQPQHF
TRBD2,TRBV23-1,-,TRBJ2-5,TGCGCCAGCAGTCAAGGGGGGGGTCGGGAGACCCAGTACTTC,CASSQGGGRETQYF
TRBD2,TRBV11-3,-,TRBJ2-1,TGTGCCAGCAGCTTAGGATCCGGCGGGAGGGTCGATGAGCAGTTCTTC,CASSLGSGGRVDEQFF
-,TRBV29-1,once,TRBJ1-1,TGCAGCGTTGGGGGCAGGGGTGGAAACACTGAAGCTTTCTTT,CSVGGRGGNTEAFF
-,TRBV2,-,TRBJ2-3,TGTGCCAGCACCCTCACAGATACGCAGTATTTT,CASTLTDTQYF
-,TRBV30,-,TRBJ2-5,TGTGCCTCGCGCAAGCTGGGGACCCAGTACTTC,CASRKLGTQYF
TRBD1,TRBV9,once,TRBJ2-3,TGTGCCAGCAGCGTAAGACCTCGATCCGGGACAGGGGAAACAGATACGCAGTATTTT,CASSVRPRSGTGETDTQYF
-,TRBV27,-,TRBJ2-1,TGTGCCAGCAGCCTGACTCAGGACCATGAGCAGTTCTTC,CASSLTQDHEQFF
TRBD1,TRBV7-2,-,TRBJ2-7,TGTGCCAGCAGACCCGCGGACGGACAGGGACTGTCGCAGTACTTC,CASRPADGQGLSQYF
TRBD2,TRBV24-1,-,TRBJ2-6,TGTGCCACCGGGGTAGCGGGGAACTCTGGGGCCAACGTCCTGACTTTC,CATGVAGNSGANVLTF
-,TRBV11-2,-,TRBJ1-1,TGTGCCAGCAGCTTAGAAAGGGTGAACACTGAAGCTTTCTTT,CASSLERVNTEAFF
TRBD1,TRBV6-6,-,TRBJ2-1,TGTGCCAGCTTGACAGGGAGCTCCTACAATGAGCAGTTCTTC,CASLTGSSYNEQFF
-,TRBV7-2,-,TRBJ2-1,TGTGCCAGCAGCTTCTCCCTCGGAGAGAACAATGAGCAGTTCTTC,CASSFSLGENNEQFF
-,TRBV11-2,-,TRBJ1-3,TGTGCCAGCTCCCATAGTGGTTCTGGAAACACCATATATTTT,CASSHSGSGNTIYF
TRBD1,TRBV7-7,-,TRBJ2-7,TGTGCCAGCAGCCCGCGGACAGGGGTCAGTTACGAGCAGTACTTC,CASSPRTGVSYEQYF
-,TRBV12-3/TRBV12-4,few,TRBJ1-2,TGTGCCAGCAGCTGGGGGGGTGACTATGGCTACACCTTC,CASSWGGDYGYTF
-,TRBV7-9,once,TRBJ1-2,TGTGCCAGCAGCTTAGCGGGTCGGACTACACTCTATGGCTACACCTTC,CASSLAGRTTLYGYTF
-,TRBV5-4,-,TRBJ1-1,TGTGCCAGCAGCTTCCTGACACCGAACACTGAAGCTTTCTTT,CASSFLTPNTEAFF
-,TRBV6-2/TRBV6-3,-,TRBJ2-1,TGTGCCAGCAGTTCCAGCGGCAATGAGCAGTTCTTC,CASSSSGNEQFF
-,TRBV7-8,-,TRBJ2-7,TGTGCCAGCAGCTTAGCACAGGACTACGAGCAGTACTTC,CASSLAQDYEQYF
-,TRBV9,once,TRBJ2-2,TGTGCCAGCAGCGCACTTCAGGAGACCGGGGAGCTGTTTTTT,CASSALQETGELFF
TRBD2,TRBV4-1,-,TRBJ2-1,TGCGCCAGCAGCCAAGAGGGACTAGTGCAGTTCTTC,CASSQEGLVQFF
-,TRBV6-5,-,TRBJ2-3,TGTGCCAGCGGCCGGGGTGCAGATACGCAGTATTTT,CASGRGADTQYF
-,TRBV6-2/TRBV6-3,-,TRBJ1-5,TGTGCCAGCAGTACTGGGGCCCGTCAGCCCCAGCATTTT,CASSTGARQPQHF
-,TRBV30,-,TRBJ2-1,TGTGCCTGGAGTGATAGCCCCCGTGAGGGCGATGAGCAGTTCTTC,CAWSDSPREGDEQFF